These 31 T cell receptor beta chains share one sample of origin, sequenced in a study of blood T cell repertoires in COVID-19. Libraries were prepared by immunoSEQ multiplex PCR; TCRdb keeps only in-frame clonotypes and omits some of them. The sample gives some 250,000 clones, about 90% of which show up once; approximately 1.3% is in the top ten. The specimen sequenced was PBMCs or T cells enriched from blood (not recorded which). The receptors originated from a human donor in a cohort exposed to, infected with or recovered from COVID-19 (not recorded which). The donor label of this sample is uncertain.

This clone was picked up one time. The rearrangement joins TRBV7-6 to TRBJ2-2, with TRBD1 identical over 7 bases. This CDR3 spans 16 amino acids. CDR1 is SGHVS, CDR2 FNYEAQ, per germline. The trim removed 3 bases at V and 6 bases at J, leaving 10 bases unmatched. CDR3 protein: CASSFRRIGGAGELFF. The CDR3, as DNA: TGTGCCAGCAGCTTCCGGCGTATAGGGGGCGCCGGGGAGCTGTTTTTT.

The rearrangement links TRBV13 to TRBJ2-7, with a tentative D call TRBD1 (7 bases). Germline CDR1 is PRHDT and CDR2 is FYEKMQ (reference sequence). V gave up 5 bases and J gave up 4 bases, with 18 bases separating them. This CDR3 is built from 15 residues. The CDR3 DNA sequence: TGTGCCAGCAGCCTCAGGGGGGAAAGTACGTACGAGCAGTACTTC. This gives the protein CASSLRGESTYEQYF.

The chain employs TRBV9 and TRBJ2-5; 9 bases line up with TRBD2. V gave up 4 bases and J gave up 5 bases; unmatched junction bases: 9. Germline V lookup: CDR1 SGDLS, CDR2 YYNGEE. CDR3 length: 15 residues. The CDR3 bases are TGTGCCAGCAGCCCGGGGGGCGCGGGAGGGGAGACCCAGTACTTC. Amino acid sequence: CASSPGGAGGETQYF.

CDR3 in amino acids: CASSGGQDYEQYF. In DNA, the CDR3 is TGTGCCAGCAGCGGCGGACAGGACTACGAGCAGTACTTC. The rearrangement joins TRBV9 to TRBJ2-7; TRBD1 agrees at 7 bases. This CDR3 spans 13 amino acids. Germline loops: CDR1 SGDLS, CDR2 YYNGEE. With V trimmed by 3 bases and J by 3 bases, 3 bases remained unmatched.

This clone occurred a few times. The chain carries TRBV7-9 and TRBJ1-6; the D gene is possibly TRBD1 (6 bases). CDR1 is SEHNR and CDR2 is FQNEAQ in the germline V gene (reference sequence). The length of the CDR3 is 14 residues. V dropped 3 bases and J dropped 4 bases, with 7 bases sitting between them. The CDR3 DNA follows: TGTGCCAGCAGCTTCACAGGGTATAATTCACCCCTCCACTTT. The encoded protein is CASSFTGYNSPLHF. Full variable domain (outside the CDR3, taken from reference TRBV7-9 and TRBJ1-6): DTGVSQNPRHKITKRGQNVTFRCDPISEHNRLYWYRQTLGQGPEFLTYFQNEAQLEKSRLLSDRFSAERPKGSFSTLEIQRTEQGDSAMYLCASSFTGYNSPLHFGNGTRLTVT.

CDR3: CASSSDRTNEKLFF. CDR3 DNA: TGCGCCAGCAGCTCCGACAGAACTAATGAAAAACTGTTTTTT. The V gene is TRBV5-1, the J gene TRBJ1-4; TRBD1 is a possible D gene (5 bases). CDR3 length: 14 amino acids. CDR1 is SGHRS and CDR2 is YFSETQ in the germline V gene. Trimming cost V 3 bases and J 1 base, with 7 bases left between them.

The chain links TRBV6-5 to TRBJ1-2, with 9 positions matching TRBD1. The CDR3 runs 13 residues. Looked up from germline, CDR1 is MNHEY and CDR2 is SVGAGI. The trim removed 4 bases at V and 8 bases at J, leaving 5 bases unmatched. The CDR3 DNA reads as TGTGCCAGCAGTTGGGGACAGGGAGGCGGCTACACCTTC. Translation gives CASSWGQGGGYTF.

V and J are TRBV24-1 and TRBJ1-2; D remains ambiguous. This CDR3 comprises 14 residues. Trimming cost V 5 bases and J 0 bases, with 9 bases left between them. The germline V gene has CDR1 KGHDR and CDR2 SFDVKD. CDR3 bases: TGTGCCACCAGTGGCGGGTTCCCTAACTATGGCTACACCTTC. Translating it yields CATSGGFPNYGYTF.

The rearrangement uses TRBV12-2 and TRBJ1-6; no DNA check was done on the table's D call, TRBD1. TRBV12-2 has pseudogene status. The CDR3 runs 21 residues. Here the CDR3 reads CASRFKLRDRGILSYNSPLHF. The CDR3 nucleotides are TGTGCAAGTCGCTTCAAACTCCGGGACAGGGGGATTTTATCCTATAATTCACCCCTCCACTTT.

CDR3 DNA: TGTGCCAGCAGCCCCACGGGGGGGGAGACTTATGGCTACACCTTC. Its translation is CASSPTGGETYGYTF. This chain joins TRBV7-2 and TRBJ1-2, with D maybe TRBD1 (5 bases). Deletions cut 5 bases from V and 5 bases from J, with 18 bases between. CDR1 and CDR2 (germline): SGHTA, FQGNSA. The CDR3 is made up of 15 amino acids. Looking up the rest from reference TRBV7-2 and TRBJ1-2 gives the full variable domain: GAGVSQSPSNKVTEKGKDVELRCDPISGHTALYWYRQSLGQGLEFLIYFQGNSAPDKSGLPSDRFSAERTGGSVSTLTIQRTQQEDSAVYLCASSPTGGETYGYTFGSGTRLTVV.

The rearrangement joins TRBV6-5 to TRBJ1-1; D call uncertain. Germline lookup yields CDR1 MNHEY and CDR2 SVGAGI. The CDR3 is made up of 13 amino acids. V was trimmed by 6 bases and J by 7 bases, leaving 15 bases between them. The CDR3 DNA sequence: TGTGCCAGCAGAGGAGGAGGGATAAATGAAGCTTTCTTT. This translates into CASRGGGINEAFF.

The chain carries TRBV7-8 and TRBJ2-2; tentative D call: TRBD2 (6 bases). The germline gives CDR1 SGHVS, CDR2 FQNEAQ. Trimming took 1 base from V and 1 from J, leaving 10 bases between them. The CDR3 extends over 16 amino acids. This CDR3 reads CASSLVLAVNTGELFF. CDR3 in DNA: TGTGCCAGCAGCTTAGTACTAGCCGTGAACACCGGGGAGCTGTTTTTT. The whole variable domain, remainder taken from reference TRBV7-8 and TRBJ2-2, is GAGVSQSPRYKVAKRGQDVALRCDPISGHVSLFWYQQALGQGPEFLTYFQNEAQLDKSGLPSDRFFAERPEGSVSTLKIQRTQQEDSAVYLCASSLVLAVNTGELFFGEGSRLTVL.

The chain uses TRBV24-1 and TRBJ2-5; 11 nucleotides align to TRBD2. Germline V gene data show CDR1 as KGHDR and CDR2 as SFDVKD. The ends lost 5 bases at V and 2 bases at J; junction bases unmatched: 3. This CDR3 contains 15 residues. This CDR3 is CATSGPSGGQETQYF. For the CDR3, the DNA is TGTGCCACCAGTGGTCCTAGCGGGGGGCAAGAGACCCAGTACTTC.

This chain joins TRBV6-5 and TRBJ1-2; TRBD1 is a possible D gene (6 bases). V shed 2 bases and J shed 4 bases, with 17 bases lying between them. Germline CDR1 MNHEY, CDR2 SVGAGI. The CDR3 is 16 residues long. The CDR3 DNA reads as TGTGCCAGCAGTTACGAGGGGGGGCGAACAGGCTATGGCTACACCTTC. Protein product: CASSYEGGRTGYGYTF.

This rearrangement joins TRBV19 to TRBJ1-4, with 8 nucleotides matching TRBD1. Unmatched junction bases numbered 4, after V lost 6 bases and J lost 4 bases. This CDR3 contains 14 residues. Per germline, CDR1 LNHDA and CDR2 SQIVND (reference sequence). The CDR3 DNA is TGTGCCAGTAGCCCAGGGGGCGGTAATGAAAAACTGTTTTTT. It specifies CASSPGGGNEKLFF.

The CDR3 DNA reads as TGTGCCTGGAGTAGTAGAGGTAATCAGCCCCAGCATTTT. As protein: CAWSSRGNQPQHF. The J gene is TRBJ1-5, the V gene TRBV30; D gene unclear. CDR3 length: 13 amino acids. CDR1 and CDR2 from the germline V gene are GTSNPN and SVGIG (reference sequence). V lost 2 bases and J lost 4, with 9 bases in between.

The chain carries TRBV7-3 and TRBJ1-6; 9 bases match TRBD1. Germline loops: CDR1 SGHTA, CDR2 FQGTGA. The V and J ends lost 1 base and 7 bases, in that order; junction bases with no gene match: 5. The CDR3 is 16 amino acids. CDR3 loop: CASSLMAGQGNSPLHF. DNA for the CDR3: TGTGCCAGCAGCTTAATGGCCGGACAGGGGAATTCACCCCTCCACTTT.

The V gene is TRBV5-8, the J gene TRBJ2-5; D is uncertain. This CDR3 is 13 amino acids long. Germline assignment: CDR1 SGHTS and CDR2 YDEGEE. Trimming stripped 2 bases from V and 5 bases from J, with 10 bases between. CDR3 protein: CASSFLARETQYF. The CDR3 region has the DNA TGTGCCAGCAGCTTTTTAGCCCGGGAGACCCAGTACTTC. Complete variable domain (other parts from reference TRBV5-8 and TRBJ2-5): EAGVTQSPTHLIKTRGQQATLRCSPISGHTSVYWYQQALGLGLQFLLWYDEGEERNRGNFPPRFSGRQFPNYSSELNVNALELEDSALYLCASSFLARETQYFGPGTRLLVL.

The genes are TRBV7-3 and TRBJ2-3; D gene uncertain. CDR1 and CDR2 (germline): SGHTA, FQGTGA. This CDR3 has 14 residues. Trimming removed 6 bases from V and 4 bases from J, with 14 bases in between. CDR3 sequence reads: CASSHPVESDTQYF. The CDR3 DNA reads TGTGCCAGCAGTCACCCGGTAGAGTCAGATACGCAGTATTTT.

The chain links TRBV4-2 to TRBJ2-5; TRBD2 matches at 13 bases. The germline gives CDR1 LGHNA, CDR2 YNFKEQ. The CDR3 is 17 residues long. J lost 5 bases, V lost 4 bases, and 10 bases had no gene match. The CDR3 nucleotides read TGTGCCAGCAGCCTAAGGACTAGCGGGGGCTCGGGGGAGACCCAGTACTTC. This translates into CASSLRTSGGSGETQYF.

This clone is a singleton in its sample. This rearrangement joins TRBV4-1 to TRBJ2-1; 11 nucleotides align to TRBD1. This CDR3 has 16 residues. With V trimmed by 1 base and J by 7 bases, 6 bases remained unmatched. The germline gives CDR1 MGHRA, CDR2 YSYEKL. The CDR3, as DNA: TGCGCCAGCAGCCAAGCCGTGGACAGGGGGCTAAATGAGCAGTTCTTC. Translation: CASSQAVDRGLNEQFF.

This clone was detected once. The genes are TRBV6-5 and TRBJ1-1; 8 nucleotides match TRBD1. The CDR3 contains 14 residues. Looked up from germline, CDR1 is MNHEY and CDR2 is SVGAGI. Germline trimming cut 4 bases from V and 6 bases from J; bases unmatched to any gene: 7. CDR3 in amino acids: CASSSGQGGPEAFF. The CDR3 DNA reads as TGTGCCAGCAGTTCAGGACAGGGAGGGCCTGAAGCTTTCTTT.

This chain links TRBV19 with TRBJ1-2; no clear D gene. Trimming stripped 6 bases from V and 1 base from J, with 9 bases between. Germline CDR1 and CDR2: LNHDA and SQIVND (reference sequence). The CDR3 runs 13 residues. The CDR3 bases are TGTGCCAGTAGCCCACAGATTAACTATGGCTACACCTTC. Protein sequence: CASSPQINYGYTF.

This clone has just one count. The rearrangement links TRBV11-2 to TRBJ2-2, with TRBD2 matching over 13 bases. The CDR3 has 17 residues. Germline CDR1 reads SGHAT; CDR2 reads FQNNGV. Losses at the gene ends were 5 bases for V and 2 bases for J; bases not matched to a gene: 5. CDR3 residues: CASSGLAGVSNTGELFF. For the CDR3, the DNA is TGTGCCAGCAGCGGACTAGCGGGGGTCTCCAACACCGGGGAGCTGTTTTTT.

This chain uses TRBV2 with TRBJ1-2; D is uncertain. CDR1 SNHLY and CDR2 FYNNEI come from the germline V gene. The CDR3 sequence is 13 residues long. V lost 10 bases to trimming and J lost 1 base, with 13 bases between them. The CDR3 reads CATLEGLNYGYTF. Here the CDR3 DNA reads TGTGCCACCCTGGAGGGCCTTAACTATGGCTACACCTTC.

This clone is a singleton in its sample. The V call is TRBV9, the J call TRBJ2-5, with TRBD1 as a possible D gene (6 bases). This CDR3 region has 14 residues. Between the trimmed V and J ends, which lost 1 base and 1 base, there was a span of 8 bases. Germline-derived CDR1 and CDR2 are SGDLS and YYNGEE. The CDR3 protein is CASSVKGGQETQYF. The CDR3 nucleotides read TGTGCCAGCAGCGTAAAAGGGGGCCAAGAGACCCAGTACTTC.

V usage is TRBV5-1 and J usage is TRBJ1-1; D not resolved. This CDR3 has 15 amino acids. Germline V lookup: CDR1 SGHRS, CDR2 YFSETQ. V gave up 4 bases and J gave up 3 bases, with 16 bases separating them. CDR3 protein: CASSPGLLADTEAFF. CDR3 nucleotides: TGCGCCAGCAGCCCTGGACTCCTCGCGGACACTGAAGCTTTCTTT.

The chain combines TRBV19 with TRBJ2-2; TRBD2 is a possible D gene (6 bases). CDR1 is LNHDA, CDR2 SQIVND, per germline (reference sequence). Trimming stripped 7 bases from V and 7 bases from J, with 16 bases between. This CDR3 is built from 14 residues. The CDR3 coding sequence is TGTGCCAGTACCTTATTCGGAGGGTTCGGGGAGCTGTTTTTT. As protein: CASTLFGGFGELFF.

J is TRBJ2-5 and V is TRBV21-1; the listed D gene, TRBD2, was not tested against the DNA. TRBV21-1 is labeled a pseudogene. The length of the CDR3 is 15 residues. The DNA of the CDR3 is TGTGCCAGCAGCACCCCCACCGGCGGGGGAGAGACCCAGTACTTC. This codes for CASSTPTGGGETQYF.

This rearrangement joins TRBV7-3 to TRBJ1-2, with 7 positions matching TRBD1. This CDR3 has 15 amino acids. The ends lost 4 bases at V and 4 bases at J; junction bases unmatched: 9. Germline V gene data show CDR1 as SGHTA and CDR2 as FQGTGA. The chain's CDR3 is CASSSSGTDSYGYTF. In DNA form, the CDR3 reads TGTGCCAGCAGCTCCTCCGGGACAGATTCCTATGGCTACACCTTC.

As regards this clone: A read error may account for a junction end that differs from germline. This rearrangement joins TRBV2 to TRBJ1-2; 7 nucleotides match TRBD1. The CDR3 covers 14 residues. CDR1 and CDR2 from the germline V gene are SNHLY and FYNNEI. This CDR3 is CASSELGTDLPLRF. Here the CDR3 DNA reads TGTGCCAGCAGTGAATTGGGGACAGACTTGCCCCTACGCTTC.